This TCR beta chain emerged from a study of cytomegalovirus exposure and HLA in healthy donors. Study background: Within an early data release were roughly 83 million unique TCRs drawn from HLA-typed donors.

Trimming took off 5 bases at V and 0 bases at J, with 17 bases between the two ends. Per germline, CDR1 SGHKS and CDR2 YYEKEE (reference sequence). This CDR3 has 16 residues. The primer mix had 60 Vbeta and 13 Jbeta primers. Here immunoSEQ multiplex PCR was the method, and the copy in TCRdb shows in-frame clones only, minus some. The table has 57,000 or so clones, approximately 70% seen once; the top ten hold roughly 21%. Sequencing used PBMCs. The chain is built from TRBV5-5 and TRBJ1-1; D is undetermined. The receptor was derived from a woman in her sixties or seventies in good health and CMV-seropositive. The chain's CDR3 is CASRPTIVQLNTEAFF. The CDR3 nucleotides are TGTGCCAGCAGGCCTACAATCGTACAGCTGAACACTGAAGCTTTCTTT. Drawing the rest from reference TRBV5-5 and TRBJ1-1, the complete variable domain is DAGVTQSPTHLIKTRGQQVTLRCSPISGHKSVSWYQQVLGQGPQFIFQYYEKEERGRGNFPDRFSARQFPNYSSELNVNALLLGDSALYLCASRPTIVQLNTEAFFGQGTRLTVV.